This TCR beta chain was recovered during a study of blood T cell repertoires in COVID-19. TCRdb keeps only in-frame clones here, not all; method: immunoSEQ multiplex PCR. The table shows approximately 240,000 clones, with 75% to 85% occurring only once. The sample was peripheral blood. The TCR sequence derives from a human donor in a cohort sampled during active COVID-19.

The DNA for the CDR3 is TGTGCTAGTGGTTTGGTAATGGGCCCTTATTTCCAAGAGACCCAGTACTTC. This sequence encodes CASGLVMGPYFQETQYF. The chain uses TRBV12-5 and TRBJ2-5, with D hard to call. V lost 0 bases and J 1 base, leaving 15 bases between the germline ends. Per the germline V gene, CDR1 is LGHNT and CDR2 is FRNRAP. The CDR3 length is 17 residues.